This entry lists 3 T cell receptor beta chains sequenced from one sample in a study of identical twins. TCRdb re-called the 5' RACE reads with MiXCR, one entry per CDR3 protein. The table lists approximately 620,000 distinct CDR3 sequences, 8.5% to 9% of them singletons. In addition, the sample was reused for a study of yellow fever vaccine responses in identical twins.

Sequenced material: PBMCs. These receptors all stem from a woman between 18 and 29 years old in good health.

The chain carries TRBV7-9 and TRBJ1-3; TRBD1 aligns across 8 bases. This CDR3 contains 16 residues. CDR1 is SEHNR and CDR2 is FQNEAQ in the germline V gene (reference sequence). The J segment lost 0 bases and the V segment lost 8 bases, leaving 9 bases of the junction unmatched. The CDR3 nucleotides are TGTGCCAGCGATGAGGACAGGGCTTTCTCTGGAAACACCATATATTTT. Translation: CASDEDRAFSGNTIYF.

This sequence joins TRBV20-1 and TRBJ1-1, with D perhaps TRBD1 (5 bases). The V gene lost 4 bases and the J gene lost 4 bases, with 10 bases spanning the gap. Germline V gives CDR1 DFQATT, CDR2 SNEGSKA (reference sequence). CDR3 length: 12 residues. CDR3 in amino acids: CSANRGSTEAFF. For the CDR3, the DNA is TGCAGTGCTAACCGGGGGTCCACTGAAGCTTTCTTT.

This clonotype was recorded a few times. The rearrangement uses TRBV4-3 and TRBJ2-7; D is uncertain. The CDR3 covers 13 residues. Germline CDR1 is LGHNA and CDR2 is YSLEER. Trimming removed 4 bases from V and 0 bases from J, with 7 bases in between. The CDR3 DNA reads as TGCGCCAGCAGCCCGGACCCCTCCTACGAGCAGTACTTC. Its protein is CASSPDPSYEQYF.